This T cell receptor beta chain was profiled in a study of Graves' ophthalmopathy and Graves' hyperthyroidism (dated by TCRdb to between 2017 and 2018). Study-wide context: Peripheral blood was collected before any treatment was given, at the time of initial diagnosis. In about six hyperthyroidism patients, T-cell repertoires of thyroid tissue and blood were compared. The study used signatures of the TCR beta repertoire to tell Graves' ophthalmopathy apart from Graves' hyperthyroidism and to predict which patients would progress to ophthalmopathy. The approximately 100 discovery patients were randomly split 7:3 into training and test sets. Following sample collection, hyperthyroidism patients were given methimazole at a starting dose of 30 mg daily, and ophthalmopathy patients were given high-dose intravenous methylprednisolone. For independent validation, a separate cohort was made up of 18 to 20 hyperthyroidism patients plus 17 patients who later progressed from hyperthyroidism to ophthalmopathy. A discovery set of 100 or so patients (around 45 ophthalmopathy, approximately 58 stable hyperthyroidism) was enrolled to explore V-J signatures distinguishing ophthalmopathy from hyperthyroidism. In total, approximately 130 blood samples were TCR-sequenced: 43 ophthalmopathy, some 75 hyperthyroidism and some 17 hyperthyroidism-to-ophthalmopathy patients. What the work shows at the level of the full study, not this receptor alone: The 13-signature model separated ophthalmopathy from stable hyperthyroidism with 85% to 90% sensitivity and roughly 84% specificity in cross-validation, and 80%/75% in the test set. Sample size was not predetermined statistically, and investigators were not blinded to group allocation. Most expanded thyroid clonotypes with frequency above 0.001 were also detected in blood, suggesting blood repertoires may reflect the thyroid immune response. In validation, the model predicted ophthalmopathy progression with less than 71% sensitivity and around 72% specificity; some 13 predicted patients were CT-confirmed with GO in a median of about 6.2 months.

Turning to this clonotype: What antigen it recognizes has not been identified. Per-nucleotide qualities are absent, and no much larger clonotype sits a single base away.

The ophthalmopathy patients had moderately to severely active disease, with a Clinical Activity Score of 3 or higher, a NOSPECS grade of 4 or higher, and a disease duration of less than 3 months. Anyone with other autoimmune diseases, uncontrolled infections, pregnancy or lactation was excluded from the study. Clinical symptoms, serum thyroxine, TRAb, thyroid ultrasound and orbital computed tomography were used for diagnosis. Using Ficoll-Paque density gradient centrifugation, PBMCs were isolated from less than 11 ml of fresh peripheral blood. Total RNA was extracted with Trizol reagent and quality-checked on an Agilent 2100 Bioanalyzer. For repertoire sequencing, TCR beta CDR3 regions were amplified from RNA transcripts. A first-round RT-PCR used HTBI primers with the Qiagen OneStep RT-PCR kit, followed by a second-round multiplex PCR, size selection and purification. Libraries were sequenced on an Illumina HiSeq2000 using paired-end 100 bp reads. From the authors' description of their analysis: SOAPnuke was used to process the reads, throwing out any read that had adapters, had uncalled bases, had a mean Phred below 15, or lacked an exact constant-primer or identifier match. COPE v1.2.5 was used to merge the high-quality paired reads. Clonotypes were defined as unique nucleotide sequences and were aligned to IMGT TRB V, D and J references using MiTCR v1.1. The analysis was limited to V-J combinations with a frequency above 0.0001, which together covered about 99% of repertoires. A TCR clonal expansion and chaos score per V-J combination was defined as the ratio of F50 clonal expansion to chaos observed in the TCRdist matrix. Welch's t-statistics and random forest were used to narrow the features down to around 12 V-J combinations, which were then fed into a naive Bayes classifier. The Morisita-Horn index was used to measure how similar the thyroid and blood repertoires were. In-frame beta chains were kept once TCRdb had trimmed the public reads at Q25 with fastp and called clones with MiXCR. Rows with one shared CDR3 protein collapse into an entry with the most common genes and DNA. V and J calls and clone size were set by TCRdb, not the authors. The sample table contains about 400,000 distinct CDR3 sequences; only one count was recorded for around 19% of them. About 1.6% of the sample is held by the ten biggest clonotypes.

According to the germline V gene (reference sequence), CDR1 reads MNHEY and CDR2 reads SMNVEV. V was cut back by 2 bases and J by 10 bases, leaving a gap of 15 bases between them. The cysteine opens and the phenylalanine closes a CDR3 of 15 amino acids. Here the CDR3 DNA is all that survives: 45 bases in frame from base 1. The sequenced material came from peripheral blood. The V and J genes are TRBV27 and TRBJ1-6; TRBD1 might be the D gene, on 5 matching bases. The receptor comes from a woman aged 18-29 years with Graves' ophthalmopathy. Donor details come from another sample of the same person, matched by shared clones. The CDR3 sequence is CASSLKGRVRSPLHF. The nucleotide sequence reads as follows: TGTGCCAGCAGTTTAAAGGGGAGGGTGCGGTCACCCCTCCACTTT.